This paragraph covers one T cell receptor (beta chain) sequence. Antigen unknown. A junction end diverges from the germline sequence, so it may reflect a read error. The sample belongs to a study of breast tumors, draining lymph nodes, adjacent tissues. Points from the study as a whole: Findings are consistent with lymph node origin and intratumoral expansion of most tumor T cells. Tumor TCR diversity was below lymph nodes but above nontumor tissue. The lymph node origin of tumor T cells was framed as consistent with a hypothesis, not demonstrated. Luminal-like breast cancer showed significantly greater tumor-nontumor repertoire similarity than basal-like breast cancer did.

TCRdb itself ran the multiplex PCR reads through MiXCR, one entry per CDR3 protein. Here the sample spans some 140,000 distinct CDR3 sequences, over 20% being singletons. Samples came from axillary lymph nodes draining the breast cancer. The sample comprised axillary lymph node tissue. The TCR originated in a female donor with breast cancer. Some clones in this sample may be carry-over from other donors' samples.

CDR3 protein: CASSPGATKNIRYF. In nucleotides, the CDR3 is TGTGCCAGCAGCCCCGGGGCGACCAAAAACATTCGGTACTTC. The chain combines TRBV7-2 with TRBJ2-4; perhaps D is TRBD1 or TRBD2 (5 bases each). This CDR3 is 14 amino acids long. Germline CDR1 reads SGHTA; CDR2 reads FQGNSA.